The 15 T cell receptor beta chains given below trace back to one sample, sequenced in a study of patients and donors after allogeneic stem cell transplantation. TCRdb called the RT-PCR reads again in MiXCR, with one record for every CDR3 protein. The repertoire holds approximately 150,000 distinct CDR3 sequences, with 24% as singletons. The specimen was blood, either unsorted or a sorted T cell fraction (not recorded which). The receptors originated from a human donor who was either an allogeneic HSCT recipient or a stem cell or donor lymphocyte infusion donor (not recorded which). It is not recorded whose cells these are; they may come from a transplant donor.

This clonotype was observed a handful of times. The gene calls are TRBV29-1 and TRBJ2-1, with no clear D. The CDR3 loop spans 13 amino acids. Germline V lookup: CDR1 SQVTM, CDR2 ANQGSEA. V shed 1 base and J shed 6 bases, with 10 bases lying between them. This chain's CDR3 is CSVEVGPGNEQFF. The CDR3 DNA reads as TGCAGCGTTGAAGTAGGTCCCGGCAATGAGCAGTTCTTC.

CDR3 sequence reads: CASSLADTDTQYF. The CDR3 bases are TGTGCCAGCAGCCTGGCGGACACAGATACGCAGTATTTT. The V call is TRBV7-7, the J call TRBJ2-3; D uncertain. CDR1 SSHAT and CDR2 FNYEAQ come from the germline V gene (reference sequence). V lost 5 bases, J lost 2 bases, and 8 bases lay in between. The CDR3 is 13 amino acids. Full variable domain (rest looked up from reference TRBV7-7 and TRBJ2-3): GAGVSQSPRYKVTKRGQDVTLRCDPISSHATLYWYQQALGQGPEFLTYFNYEAQPDKSGLPSDRFSAERPEGSISTLTIQRTEQRDSAMYRCASSLADTDTQYFGPGTRLTVL.

The J gene is TRBJ2-3, the V gene TRBV7-2; TRBD2 matches at 8 bases. V lost 2 bases to trimming and J lost 0 bases; unmatched junction nucleotides: 7. CDR3 length: 17 amino acids. CDR1 SGHTA and CDR2 FQGNSA come from the germline V gene. The CDR3 spells CASSLLREDTSTDTQYF. For the CDR3, the DNA is TGTGCCAGCAGCTTACTGCGGGAGGACACTAGCACAGATACGCAGTATTTT.

The chain links TRBV27 to TRBJ1-5; 10 nucleotides agree with TRBD1. The ends lost 5 bases at V and 5 bases at J; junction bases unmatched: 9. This CDR3 is 16 amino acids long. Germline CDR1 MNHEY, CDR2 SMNVEV (reference sequence). The CDR3 sequence: CASSPLRQGAHQPQHF. The CDR3 bases are TGTGCCAGCAGTCCGTTAAGACAGGGGGCGCATCAGCCCCAGCATTTT.

This clonotype was seen only a few times. The chain couples TRBV12-3 or TRBV12-4 to TRBJ2-7, with D hard to call. The length of the CDR3 is 13 residues. Trimming pared 6 bases from V and 3 bases from J, leaving 12 bases between. In DNA form, the CDR3 reads TGTGCCAGCAGGCGGACGGATGACTACGAGCAGTACTTC. Protein sequence: CASRRTDDYEQYF.

The rearrangement uses TRBV9 and TRBJ1-6; no definite D call. Germline values: CDR1 SGDLS, CDR2 YYNGEE. The CDR3 length is 16 residues. The V and J ends lost 4 bases and 0 bases respectively, with 11 bases between them. In DNA, the CDR3 is TGTGCCAGCAGCCCTTCTGGGAGCTCCTATAATTCACCCCTCCACTTT. It yields the protein CASSPSGSSYNSPLHF. The full variable domain, rest sourced from reference TRBV9 and TRBJ1-6, is DSGVTQTPKHLITATGQRVTLRCSPRSGDLSVYWYQQSLDQGLQFLIQYYNGEERAKGNILERFSAQQFPDLHSELNLSSLELGDSALYFCASSPSGSSYNSPLHFGNGTRLTVT.

This clonotype has a handful of counts. The V and J genes are TRBV5-6 and TRBJ2-3; unclear D gene. This CDR3 contains 13 residues. From germline, CDR1 is SGHDT and CDR2 YYEEEE. V dropped 5 bases and J dropped 5 bases, with 12 bases sitting between them. CDR3 bases: TGTGCCAGCAGACTAATCGTTTTAGATACGCAGTATTTT. Its translation: CASRLIVLDTQYF.

This chain uses TRBV7-2 with TRBJ2-1; the D is unclear. CDR3 length: 14 amino acids. The ends were cut back, 4 bases at V and 10 bases at J, with 17 bases in the middle. Germline CDR1 and CDR2: SGHTA and FQGNSA. CDR3 residues: CASSYPQQPPEQFF. CDR3 DNA sequence: TGTGCCAGCAGCTACCCTCAACAGCCACCGGAGCAGTTCTTC.

This chain links TRBV20-1 with TRBJ1-1, with no clear D. The germline V gene encodes CDR1 DFQATT and CDR2 SNEGSKA (reference sequence). This CDR3 contains 13 residues. V was cut by 6 bases and J by 3 bases, with 14 bases left in between. CDR3 loop: CSASSEVDTEAFF. CDR3 bases: TGCAGTGCATCCTCCGAGGTGGACACTGAAGCTTTCTTT.

The sample holds a few counts of this clonotype. The gene calls are TRBV21-1 and TRBJ2-7; the DNA was not compared with TRBD2, the D call given in the table. TRBV21-1 is reported as a pseudogene. The CDR3 spans 15 residues. This chain's CDR3 is CASNQSEGFSYEQYF. Written as DNA, the CDR3 is TGTGCCAGCAACCAATCCGAGGGTTTCTCCTACGAGCAGTACTTC.

This clonotype was detected ten times or more. The J gene is TRBJ2-5, the V gene TRBV25-1; no clear D. V was shortened by 5 bases and J by 1 base, with 14 bases between the two germline ends. Germline V lookup: CDR1 MGHDK, CDR2 SYGVNS. The CDR3 sequence is 15 residues long. The CDR3 region is CASSSEVELQETQYF. The DNA of the CDR3 is TGTGCCAGCAGTTCTGAAGTCGAGCTCCAAGAGACCCAGTACTTC.

J is TRBJ2-7 and V is TRBV4-2; 8 bases are shared with TRBD1. V was pared by 0 bases and J by 5 bases, with 3 bases of the junction left unmatched. CDR3 size: 14 residues. Germline CDR1 reads LGHNA; CDR2 reads YNFKEQ. The CDR3 is CASSQEDRADEQYF. For the CDR3, the DNA is TGTGCCAGCAGCCAAGAGGACAGGGCCGACGAGCAGTACTTC.

This clonotype was found a few times. One end of the junction varies from germline; a read error may be responsible. The V call is TRBV7-2, the J call TRBJ2-1; 9 positions agree with TRBD1. This CDR3 comprises 13 residues. Looked up from germline, CDR1 is SGHTA and CDR2 is FQGNSA. CDR3 sequence: CASSLGGTGLLVF. The CDR3, as DNA: TGTGCCAGCAGCTTAGGAGGGACAGGGCTTTTGGTCTTC.

This chain connects TRBV12-3 or TRBV12-4 to TRBJ1-6; D call uncertain. CDR3 length equals 14 residues. V gave up 6 bases and J gave up 6 bases, with 12 bases separating them. The CDR3 loop reads CASSPSDGNSPLHF. DNA of the CDR3: TGTGCCAGCAGCCCCAGCGACGGTAATTCACCCCTCCACTTT.

This clonotype appeared once. The chain has TRBV6-5 and TRBJ2-3; D may be TRBD2 (6 bases). The CDR3 has 17 residues. The germline V gene encodes CDR1 MNHEY and CDR2 SVGAGI. With 0 bases removed from V and 1 base from J, the gap between germline ends came to 14 bases. Here the CDR3 DNA reads TGTGCCAGCAGTTACTCGTCCGGGGGATGGGGCACAGATACGCAGTATTTT. As protein: CASSYSSGGWGTDTQYF.